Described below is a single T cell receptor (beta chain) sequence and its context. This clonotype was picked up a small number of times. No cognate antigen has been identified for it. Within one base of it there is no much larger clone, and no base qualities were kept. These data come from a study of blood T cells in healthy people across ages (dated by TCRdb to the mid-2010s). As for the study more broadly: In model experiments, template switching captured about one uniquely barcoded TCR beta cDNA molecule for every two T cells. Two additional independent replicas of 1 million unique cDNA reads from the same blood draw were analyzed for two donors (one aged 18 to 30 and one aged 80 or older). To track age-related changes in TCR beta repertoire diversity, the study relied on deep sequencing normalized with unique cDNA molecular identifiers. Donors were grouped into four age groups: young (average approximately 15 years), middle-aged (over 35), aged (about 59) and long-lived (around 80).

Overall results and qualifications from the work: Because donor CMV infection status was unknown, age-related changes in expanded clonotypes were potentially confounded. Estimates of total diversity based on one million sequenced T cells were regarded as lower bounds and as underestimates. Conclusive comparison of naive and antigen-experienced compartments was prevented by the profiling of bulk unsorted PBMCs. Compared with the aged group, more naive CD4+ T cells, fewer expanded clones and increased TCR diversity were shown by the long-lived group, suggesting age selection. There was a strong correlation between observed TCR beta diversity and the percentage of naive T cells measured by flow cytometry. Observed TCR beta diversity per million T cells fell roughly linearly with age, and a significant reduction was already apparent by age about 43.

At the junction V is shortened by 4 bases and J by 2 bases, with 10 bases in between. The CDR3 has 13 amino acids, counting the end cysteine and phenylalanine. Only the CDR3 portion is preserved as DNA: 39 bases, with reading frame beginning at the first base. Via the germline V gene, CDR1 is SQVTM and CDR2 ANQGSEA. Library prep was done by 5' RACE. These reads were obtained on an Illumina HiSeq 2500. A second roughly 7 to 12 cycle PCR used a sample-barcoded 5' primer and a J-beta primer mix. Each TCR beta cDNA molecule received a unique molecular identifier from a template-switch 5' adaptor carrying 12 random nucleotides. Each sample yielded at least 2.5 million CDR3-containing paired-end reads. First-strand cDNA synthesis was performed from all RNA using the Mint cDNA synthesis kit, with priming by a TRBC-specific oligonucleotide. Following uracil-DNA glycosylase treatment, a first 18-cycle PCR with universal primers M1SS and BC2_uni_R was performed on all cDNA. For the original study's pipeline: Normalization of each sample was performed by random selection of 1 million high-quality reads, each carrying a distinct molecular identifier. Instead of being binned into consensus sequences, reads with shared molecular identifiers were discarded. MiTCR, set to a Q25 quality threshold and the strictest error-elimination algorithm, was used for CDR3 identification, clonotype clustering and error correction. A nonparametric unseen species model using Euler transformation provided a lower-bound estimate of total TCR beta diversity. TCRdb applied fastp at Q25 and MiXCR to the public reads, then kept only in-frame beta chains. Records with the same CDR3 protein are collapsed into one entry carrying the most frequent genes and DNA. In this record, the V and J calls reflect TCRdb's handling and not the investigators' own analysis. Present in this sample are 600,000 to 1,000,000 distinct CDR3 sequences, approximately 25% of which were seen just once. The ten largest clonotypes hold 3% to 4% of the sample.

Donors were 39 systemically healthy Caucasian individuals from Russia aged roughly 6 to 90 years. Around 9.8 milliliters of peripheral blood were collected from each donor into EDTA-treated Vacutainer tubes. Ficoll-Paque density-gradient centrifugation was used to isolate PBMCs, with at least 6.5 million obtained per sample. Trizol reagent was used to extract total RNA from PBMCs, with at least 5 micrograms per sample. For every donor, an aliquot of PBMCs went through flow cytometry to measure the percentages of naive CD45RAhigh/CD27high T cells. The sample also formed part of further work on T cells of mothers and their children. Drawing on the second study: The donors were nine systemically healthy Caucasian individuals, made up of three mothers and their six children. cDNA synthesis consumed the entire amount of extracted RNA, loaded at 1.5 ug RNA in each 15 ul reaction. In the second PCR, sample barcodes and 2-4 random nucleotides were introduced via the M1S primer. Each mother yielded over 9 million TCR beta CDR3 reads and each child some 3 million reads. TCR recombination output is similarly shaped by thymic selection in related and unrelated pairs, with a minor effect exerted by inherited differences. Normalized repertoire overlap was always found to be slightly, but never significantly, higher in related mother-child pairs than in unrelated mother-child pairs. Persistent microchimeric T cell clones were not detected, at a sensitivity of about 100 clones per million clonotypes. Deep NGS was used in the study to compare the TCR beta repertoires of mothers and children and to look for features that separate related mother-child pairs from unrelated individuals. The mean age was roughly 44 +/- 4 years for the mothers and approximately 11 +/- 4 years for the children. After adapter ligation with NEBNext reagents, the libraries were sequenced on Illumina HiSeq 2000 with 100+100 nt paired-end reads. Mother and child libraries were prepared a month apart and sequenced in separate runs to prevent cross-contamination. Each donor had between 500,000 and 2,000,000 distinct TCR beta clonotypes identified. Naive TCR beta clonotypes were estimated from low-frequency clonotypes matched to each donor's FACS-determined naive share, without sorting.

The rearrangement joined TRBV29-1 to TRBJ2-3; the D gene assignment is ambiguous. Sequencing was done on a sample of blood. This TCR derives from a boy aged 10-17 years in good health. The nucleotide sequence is TGCAGCGTTGTCGCGCAGATCACAGATACGCAGTATTTT. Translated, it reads CSVVAQITDTQYF.